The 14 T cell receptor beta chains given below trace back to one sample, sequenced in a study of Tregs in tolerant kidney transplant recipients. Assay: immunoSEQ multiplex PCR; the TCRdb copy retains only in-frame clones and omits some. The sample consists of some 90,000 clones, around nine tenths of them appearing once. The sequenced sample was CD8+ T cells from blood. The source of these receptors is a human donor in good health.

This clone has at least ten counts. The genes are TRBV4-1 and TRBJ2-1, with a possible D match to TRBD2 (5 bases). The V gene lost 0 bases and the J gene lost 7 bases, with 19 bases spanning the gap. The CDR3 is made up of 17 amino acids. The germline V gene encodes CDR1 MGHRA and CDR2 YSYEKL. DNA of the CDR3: TGCGCCAGCAGCCAAGAGAAGGTACTAGGACGAAGAAATGAGCAGTTCTTC. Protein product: CASSQEKVLGRRNEQFF.

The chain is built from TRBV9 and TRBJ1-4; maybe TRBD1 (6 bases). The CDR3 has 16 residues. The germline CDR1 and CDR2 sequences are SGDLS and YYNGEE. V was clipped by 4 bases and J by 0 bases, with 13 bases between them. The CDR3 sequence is CASSPEGGSTNEKLFF. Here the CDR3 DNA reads TGTGCCAGCAGCCCCGAGGGGGGCTCAACTAATGAAAAACTGTTTTTT.

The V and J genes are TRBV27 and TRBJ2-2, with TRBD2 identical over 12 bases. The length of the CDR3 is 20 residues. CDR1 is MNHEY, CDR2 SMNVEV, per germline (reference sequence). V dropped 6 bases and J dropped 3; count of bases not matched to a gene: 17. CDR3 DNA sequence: TGTGCCAGCAGAAAACACAGGACCCCGGGACTAGCGGGTGACACCGGGGAGCTGTTTTTT. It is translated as CASRKHRTPGLAGDTGELFF.

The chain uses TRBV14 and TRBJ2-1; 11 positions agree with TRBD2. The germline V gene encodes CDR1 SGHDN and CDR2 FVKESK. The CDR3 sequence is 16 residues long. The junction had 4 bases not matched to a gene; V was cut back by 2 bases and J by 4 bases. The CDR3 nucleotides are TGTGCCAGCAGCCAAAAAAGACTAGCGGGATACAATGAGCAGTTCTTC. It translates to CASSQKRLAGYNEQFF.

The CDR3 sequence: CAISDPRKSSYNEQFF. DNA for the CDR3: TGTGCCATCAGTGATCCGCGGAAAAGCTCCTACAATGAGCAGTTCTTC. The chain combines TRBV10-3 with TRBJ2-1; D not certain. V was shortened by 3 bases and J by 0 bases, with 12 bases between the two germline ends. The CDR3 is 16 residues long. Germline CDR1 reads ENHRY; CDR2 reads SYGVKD.

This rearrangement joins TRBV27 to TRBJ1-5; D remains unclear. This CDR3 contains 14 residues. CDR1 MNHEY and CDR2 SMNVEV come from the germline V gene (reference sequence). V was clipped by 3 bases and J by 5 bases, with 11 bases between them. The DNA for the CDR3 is TGTGCCAGCAGTTTTATGGCAGCAGATCAGCCCCAGCATTTT. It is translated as CASSFMAADQPQHF.

CDR3 DNA sequence: TGTGCCACCGCGGGACTAGCGAACCACGAGCAGTACTTC. Translation gives CATAGLANHEQYF. This chain uses TRBV10-3 with TRBJ2-7; 10 positions match TRBD2. The CDR3 consists of 13 residues. V lost 10 bases, J lost 5 bases, and 8 bases stayed unmatched. Germline V gives CDR1 ENHRY, CDR2 SYGVKD.

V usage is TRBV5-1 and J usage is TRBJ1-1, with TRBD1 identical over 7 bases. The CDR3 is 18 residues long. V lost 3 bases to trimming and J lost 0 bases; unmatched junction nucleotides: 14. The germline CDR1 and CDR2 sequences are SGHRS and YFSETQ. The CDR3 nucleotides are TGCGCCAGCAGCTGGTGGACGGGACAGTTCTTTATGAACACTGAAGCTTTCTTT. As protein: CASSWWTGQFFMNTEAFF.

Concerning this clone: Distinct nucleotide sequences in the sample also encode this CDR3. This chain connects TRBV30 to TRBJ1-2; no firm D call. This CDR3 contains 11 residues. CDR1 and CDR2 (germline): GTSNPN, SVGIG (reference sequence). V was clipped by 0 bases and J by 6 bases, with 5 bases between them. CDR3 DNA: TGTGCCTGGAGTGTAGGTGATGGCTACACCTTC. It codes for CAWSVGDGYTF.

CDR3 sequence: CASSYSVGVAYNEQFF. The CDR3 DNA reads as TGTGCCAGCAGTTACTCGGTGGGAGTGGCCTACAATGAGCAGTTCTTC. The chain combines TRBV6-5 with TRBJ2-1, with D perhaps matching TRBD2 (5 bases). This CDR3 has 16 residues. Germline CDR1 is MNHEY and CDR2 is SVGAGI. Between the trimmed V and J ends, which lost 0 bases and 2 bases, there was a span of 11 bases.

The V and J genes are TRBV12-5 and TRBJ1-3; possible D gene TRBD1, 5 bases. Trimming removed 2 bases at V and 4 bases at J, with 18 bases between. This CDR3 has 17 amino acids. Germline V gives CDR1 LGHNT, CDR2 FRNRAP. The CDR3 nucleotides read TGTGCTAGTGGTTTGCCTTACCCGGGACGCCGGGGAAACACCATATATTTT. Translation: CASGLPYPGRRGNTIYF. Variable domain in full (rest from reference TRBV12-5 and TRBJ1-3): DARVTQTPRHKVTEMGQEVTMRCQPILGHNTVFWYRQTMMQGLELLAYFRNRAPLDDSGMPKDRFSAEMPDATLATLKIQPSEPRDSAVYFCASGLPYPGRRGNTIYFGEGSWLTVV.

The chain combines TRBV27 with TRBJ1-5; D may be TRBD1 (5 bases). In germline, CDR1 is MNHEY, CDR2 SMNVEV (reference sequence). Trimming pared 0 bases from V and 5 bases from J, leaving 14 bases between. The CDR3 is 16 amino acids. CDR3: CASSLSMGEQDQPQHF. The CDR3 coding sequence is TGTGCCAGCAGTTTATCTATGGGGGAGCAGGATCAGCCCCAGCATTTT.

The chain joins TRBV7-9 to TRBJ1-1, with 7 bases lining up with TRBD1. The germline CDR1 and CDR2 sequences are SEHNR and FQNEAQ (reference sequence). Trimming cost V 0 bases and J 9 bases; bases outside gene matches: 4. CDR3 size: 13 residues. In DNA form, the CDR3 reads TGTGCCAGCAGCTTAGCGTCGGACAGGCAAGCTTTCTTT. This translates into CASSLASDRQAFF.

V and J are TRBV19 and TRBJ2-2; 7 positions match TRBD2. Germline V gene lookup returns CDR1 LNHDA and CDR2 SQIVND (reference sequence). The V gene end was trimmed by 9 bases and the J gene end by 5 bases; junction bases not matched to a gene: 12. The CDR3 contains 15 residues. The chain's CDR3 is CASTSGGMGTGELFF. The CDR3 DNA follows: TGTGCCAGCACCTCGGGGGGAATGGGGACCGGGGAGCTGTTTTTT.